The 21 T cell receptor beta chains given below trace back to one sample, sequenced in a study of blood T cell repertoires in COVID-19. The table came from immunoSEQ multiplex PCR; TCRdb's copy has only in-frame clones and leaves some out. The table has hundreds of thousands of clones, around 80% seen once. The sample comprised PBMCs or T cells enriched from blood (not recorded which). Receptors originate from a man aged 25 to 40 with acute COVID-19.

The rearrangement joins TRBV28 to TRBJ2-4; D remains ambiguous. Germline CDR1 reads MDHEN; CDR2 reads SYDVKM. Trimming removed 5 bases from V and 1 base from J, with 12 bases in between. The CDR3 covers 15 residues. The CDR3, as DNA: TGTGCCAGCAGTCTGGAGATGACGGCCAAAAACATTCAGTACTTC. Protein product: CASSLEMTAKNIQYF.

This clone appeared a few times. This chain connects TRBV5-5 to TRBJ2-5; D remains ambiguous. This CDR3 has 16 residues. Trimming removed 0 bases at V and 2 bases at J, with 14 bases between. Per the germline V gene, CDR1 is SGHKS and CDR2 is YYEKEE (reference sequence). CDR3 residues: CASSLGSRDTQETQYF. CDR3 coding DNA: TGTGCCAGCAGCTTGGGTTCCCGAGACACACAAGAGACCCAGTACTTC.

This clone was recorded once. The rearrangement links TRBV19 to TRBJ1-4, with D unclear. The CDR3 runs to 15 residues. Germline CDR1 LNHDA, CDR2 SQIVND (reference sequence). Trimming left V 5 bases short and J 5 bases short, with 15 bases between. CDR3 sequence: CASSPPSRKNEKLFF. CDR3 nucleotides: TGTGCCAGTAGTCCGCCCAGCAGGAAGAATGAAAAACTGTTTTTT.

The chain joins TRBV9 to TRBJ2-7; D is unresolved. Trimming took 4 bases from V and 2 from J, leaving 13 bases between them. Germline V gene lookup returns CDR1 SGDLS and CDR2 YYNGEE. CDR3 length: 14 residues. In DNA, the CDR3 is TGTGCCAGCAGCCCCGACTCTTTGCCCTACGAGCAGTACGTC. It translates to CASSPDSLPYEQYV.

The J gene is TRBJ1-1, the V gene TRBV4-1; 7 nucleotides align to TRBD1. Per germline, CDR1 MGHRA and CDR2 YSYEKL. J gave up 1 base and V 7 bases, and 9 bases lay outside the gene matches. CDR3 length equals 15 residues. The CDR3: CASTRLGTENTEAFF. CDR3 DNA: TGCGCCAGCACCCGCCTCGGGACAGAGAACACTGAAGCTTTCTTT.

The CDR3 DNA is TGTGCCAGCAGCCCCGACAGGTGGGGTGAAGCTTTCTTT. Translated: CASSPDRWGEAFF. The chain employs TRBV7-3 and TRBJ1-1; the D gene is possibly TRBD1 (6 bases). Germline V gene sequence: CDR1 SGHTA, CDR2 FQGTGA. V was shortened by 5 bases and J by 7 bases, with 14 bases between the two germline ends. This CDR3 comprises 13 residues.

The chain employs TRBV28 and TRBJ1-2; no firm D call. CDR3 length: 14 residues. CDR1 MDHEN and CDR2 SYDVKM come from the germline V gene. V was clipped by 2 bases and J by 4 bases, with 11 bases between them. In DNA, the CDR3 is TGTGCCAGCAGTTTAAGGCGGGCCTCCTATGGCTACACCTTC. It encodes CASSLRRASYGYTF.

The rearrangement uses TRBV5-4 and TRBJ1-2; TRBD1 matches at 7 bases. V was clipped by 3 bases and J by 8 bases; unmatched bases: 10. This CDR3 has 14 amino acids. CDR1 and CDR2 (germline): SGHNT, YYREEE (reference sequence). The CDR3 nucleotides read TGTGCCAGCAGCTCTACAGGGGAGGTCTGGGGCTACACCTTC. Its translation is CASSSTGEVWGYTF.

This clone was seen ten or more times. DNA for the CDR3: TGTGCCAGCAGCACACCGGGAGAAAACTCTGGAAACACCATATATTTT. This encodes CASSTPGENSGNTIYF. The rearrangement joins TRBV7-6 to TRBJ1-3; D ambiguous. The germline CDR1 and CDR2 sequences are SGHVS and FNYEAQ. The CDR3 is 16 residues long. V lost 5 bases, J lost 0 bases, and 14 bases lay in between.

The chain uses TRBV9 and TRBJ1-2, with D perhaps TRBD1 (6 bases). The CDR3 consists of 15 residues. V shed 3 bases and J shed 8 bases, with 20 bases lying between them. The germline CDR1 and CDR2 sequences are SGDLS and YYNGEE. The CDR3 DNA sequence: TGTGCCAGCAGCGAAGAGACAGGATCCCTGAGGGGCTACACCTTC. It translates to CASSEETGSLRGYTF.

The CDR3 coding sequence is TGTGCCAGCAGTTTAGACAGGGGAAACTATGGCTACACCTTC. This translates into CASSLDRGNYGYTF. The rearrangement links TRBV6-5 to TRBJ1-2, with TRBD1 matching over 8 bases. The CDR3 contains 14 residues. Germline CDR1 is MNHEY and CDR2 is SVGAGI. With 4 bases clipped from V and 2 bases from J, the junction kept 3 bases outside the gene matches.

The chain employs TRBV11-3 and TRBJ2-1, with no clear D. The V gene lost 0 bases and the J gene lost 14 bases, with 14 bases spanning the gap. The CDR3 is 13 residues long. Germline V gives CDR1 SGHNT, CDR2 YENEEA. Here the CDR3 reads CASSLDRWSRKFF. CDR3 bases: TGTGCCAGCAGCTTAGATAGATGGTCGAGAAAGTTCTTC.

This sequence joins TRBV2 and TRBJ2-1; D uncertain. The CDR3 covers 11 residues. In germline, CDR1 is SNHLY, CDR2 FYNNEI. V shed 5 bases and J shed 5 bases, with 4 bases lying between them. The CDR3: CASSPNNEQFF. Written as DNA, the CDR3 is TGTGCCAGCAGTCCAAACAATGAGCAGTTCTTC.

Here the CDR3 reads CASKGGAPNSPLHF. CDR3 in DNA: TGTGCCAGCAAGGGAGGGGCGCCCAATTCACCCCTCCACTTT. This chain connects TRBV2 to TRBJ1-6; the D gene is possibly TRBD1 (5 bases). V shed 7 bases and J shed 7 bases, with 14 bases lying between them. From germline, CDR1 is SNHLY and CDR2 FYNNEI. The CDR3 has 14 amino acids.

V is TRBV7-6 and J is TRBJ1-1; 11 bases are shared with TRBD1. This CDR3 contains 16 residues. Trimming took 4 bases from V and 3 from J; bases not matched to a gene: 7. From germline, CDR1 is SGHVS and CDR2 FNYEAQ. CDR3 sequence: CASSYDADRGHTEAFF. CDR3 coding DNA: TGTGCCAGCAGCTATGATGCGGACAGGGGGCACACTGAAGCTTTCTTT. The complete variable domain, with remaining parts taken from reference TRBV7-6 and TRBJ1-1, reads GAGVSQSPRYKVTKRGQDVALRCDPISGHVSLYWYRQALGQGPEFLTYFNYEAQQDKSGLPNDRFSAERPEGSISTLTIQRTEQRDSAMYRCASSYDADRGHTEAFFGQGTRLTVV.

On this clone itself: One end of the junction does not line up with germline, which may come from a read error. V and J are TRBV5-1 and TRBJ1-1; 9 bases fit TRBD1. This CDR3 spans 17 amino acids. CDR1 is SGHRS, CDR2 YFSETQ, per germline. The CDR3 sequence is CASSRRGTGYGDTEAFF. CDR3 bases: TGTGCCAGCAGCCGCCGGGGGACAGGGTATGGGGACACTGAAGCTTTCTTT.

The chain joins TRBV7-9 to TRBJ2-6; maybe TRBD1 (5 bases). Germline V gene data show CDR1 as SEHNR and CDR2 as FQNEAQ (reference sequence). V was clipped by 4 bases and J by 0 bases, with 7 bases between them. The CDR3 length is 15 residues. The CDR3 nucleotides are TGTGCCAGCAGCTCCGACAGCTCTGGGGCCAACGTCCTGACTTTC. Protein product: CASSSDSSGANVLTF. Full variable domain (missing parts from reference TRBV7-9 and TRBJ2-6): DTGVSQNPRHKITKRGQNVTFRCDPISEHNRLYWYRQTLGQGPEFLTYFQNEAQLEKSRLLSDRFSAERPKGSFSTLEIQRTEQGDSAMYLCASSSDSSGANVLTFGAGSRLTVL.

The gene calls are TRBV28 and TRBJ2-7; a possible D gene is TRBD1 (6 bases). The V end was cut by 6 bases, the J end by 3 bases, with 12 bases between. Germline V gene data show CDR1 as MDHEN and CDR2 as SYDVKM. The CDR3 is made up of 13 amino acids. CDR3 sequence reads: CASSSGTFYEQYV. For the CDR3, the DNA is TGTGCCAGCAGCTCCGGGACATTCTACGAGCAGTACGTC.

The rearrangement joins TRBV5-4 to TRBJ1-1; D might be TRBD1 (5 bases). The CDR3 contains 13 residues. V was trimmed by 0 bases and J by 7 bases, leaving 10 bases between them. The germline gives CDR1 SGHNT, CDR2 YYREEE (reference sequence). CDR3 sequence: CASSLEGVGEAFF. CDR3 DNA: TGTGCCAGCAGCTTGGAAGGGGTAGGTGAAGCTTTCTTT.

This clone was picked up one time. Germline and junction disagree at one end, which may indicate a read error. The chain is built from TRBV5-1 and TRBJ1-1, with D possibly matching TRBD1 (5 bases). CDR1 and CDR2 from the germline V gene are SGHRS and YFSETQ. The CDR3 extends over 15 amino acids. CDR3 sequence: CASSLGQRERTEAFF. For the CDR3, the DNA is TGTGCCAGCAGCTTGGGGCAGCGAGAGAGGACTGAAGCTTTCTTT.

This clone was observed a few times. The CDR3, as DNA: TGTGCCAGCAGCGAGGTGGCGGGACTAGCGAACACCGGGGAGCTGTTTTTT. It encodes CASSEVAGLANTGELFF. This chain links TRBV11-2 with TRBJ2-2; TRBD2 matches 8 bases. The ends lost 5 bases at V and 0 bases at J; junction bases unmatched: 8. CDR1 is SGHAT, CDR2 FQNNGV, per germline. The CDR3 runs to 17 residues.